Following are 19 T cell receptor beta chains from one sample sequenced in a study of OX40 agonist ivuxolimab in advanced cancers. Clones were read by immunoSEQ multiplex PCR, and TCRdb kept only the in-frame ones, dropping some. The repertoire consists of tens of thousands of clones, with roughly 92% occurring once and the leading ten covering about 0.45%. The material sequenced was CD4+ or CD8+ T cells sorted from blood, taken in a trial of the OX40 agonist ivuxolimab. These receptors were taken from an adult with an advanced solid tumor such as melanoma, head and neck, liver or kidney cancer.

V and J are TRBV29-1 and TRBJ2-1; maybe TRBD2 (6 bases). CDR1 SQVTM and CDR2 ANQGSEA come from the germline V gene. Trimming took off 3 bases at V and 11 bases at J, with 17 bases between the two ends. The CDR3 consists of 13 residues. The CDR3: CSVDGLASLKQFF. The CDR3 DNA reads as TGCAGCGTTGATGGCCTAGCGAGCCTTAAGCAGTTCTTC.

This clone was observed a single time. The chain is built from TRBV6-5 and TRBJ1-6; D gene ambiguous. CDR3 length: 15 amino acids. Trimming stripped 6 bases from V and 3 bases from J, with 12 bases between. Looked up from germline, CDR1 is MNHEY and CDR2 is SVGAGI. Here the CDR3 reads CASSSSGSYNSPLHF. The CDR3 bases are TGTGCCAGCAGCTCGTCAGGAAGCTATAATTCACCCCTCCACTTT.

CDR3 nucleotide sequence: TGTGCCAGCAGCGTCCTTGGAGACAGCTCCTACGAGCAGTACTTC. This codes for CASSVLGDSSYEQYF. This chain joins TRBV9 and TRBJ2-7; D possibly corresponds to TRBD1 (5 bases). Germline CDR1 SGDLS, CDR2 YYNGEE. V lost 2 bases and J 0 bases, leaving 12 bases between the germline ends. The CDR3 extends over 15 amino acids.

CDR3 in DNA: TGTGCCAGCTCTACCGGAGGGGTAGGACAGCCCCAGCATTTT. Its translation: CASSTGGVGQPQHF. V is TRBV18 and J is TRBJ1-5; tentative D call: TRBD1 (5 bases). Germline assignment: CDR1 KGHSH and CDR2 LQKENI. The CDR3 consists of 14 residues. Trimming took off 6 bases at V and 7 bases at J, with 16 bases between the two ends.

V and J are TRBV2 and TRBJ2-7; the D is unclear. CDR3 length: 12 amino acids. V was shortened by 3 bases and J by 3 bases, with 6 bases between the two germline ends. The V gene's germline CDR1 is SNHLY and CDR2 FYNNEI. Here the CDR3 reads CASSEVLYEQYF. The CDR3 coding sequence is TGTGCCAGCAGTGAGGTCCTCTACGAGCAGTACTTC. Variable domain in full (rest from reference TRBV2 and TRBJ2-7): EPEVTQTPSHQVTQMGQEVILRCVPISNHLYFYWYRQILGQKVEFLVSFYNNEISEKSEIFDDQFSVERPDGSNFTLKIRSTKLEDSAMYFCASSEVLYEQYFGPGTRLTVT.

The gene calls are TRBV30 and TRBJ1-1; D not certain. Germline V gives CDR1 GTSNPN, CDR2 SVGIG (reference sequence). The CDR3 is 13 amino acids. V lost 3 bases and J lost 0, with 8 bases in between. This CDR3 reads CAWSRVVNTEAFF. Here the CDR3 DNA reads TGTGCCTGGAGCCGGGTGGTGAACACTGAAGCTTTCTTT.

The chain employs TRBV18 and TRBJ2-5; D unresolved. The CDR3 has 13 residues. The germline V gene encodes CDR1 KGHSH and CDR2 LQKENI. V dropped 1 base and J dropped 4 bases, with 7 bases sitting between them. The CDR3 loop is CASSPLRRETQYF. The CDR3 region has the DNA TGTGCCAGCTCACCACTCCGGCGAGAGACCCAGTACTTC.

V gene TRBV5-1 combines with J gene TRBJ2-2; no definite D call. Trimming took 4 bases from V and 7 from J, leaving 11 bases between them. Germline CDR1 and CDR2: SGHRS and YFSETQ. This CDR3 is built from 13 residues. Here the CDR3 DNA reads TGCGCCAGCAGCCCAGGTGGAGACGGGGAGCTGTTTTTT. Protein sequence: CASSPGGDGELFF.

V and J are TRBV5-4 and TRBJ1-1; D might be TRBD1 (5 bases). The CDR3 is 15 residues long. Germline CDR1 and CDR2: SGHNT and YYREEE (reference sequence). V was cut by 1 base and J by 1 base, with 11 bases left in between. The CDR3 bases are TGTGCCAGCAGCTTGCCCGGGACGGCGAACACTGAAGCTTTCTTT. This translates into CASSLPGTANTEAFF.

This rearrangement joins TRBV6-5 to TRBJ1-4; TRBD1 matches at 7 bases. The CDR3 sequence is 15 residues long. The ends lost 6 bases at V and 8 bases at J; junction bases unmatched: 12. In germline, CDR1 is MNHEY, CDR2 SVGAGI. The CDR3 region has the DNA TGTGCCAGCAGGGACGTACAGGGGATTCAGGAAAAACTGTTTTTT. Protein sequence: CASRDVQGIQEKLFF.

The chain has TRBV11-2 and TRBJ2-7; D unclear. Germline CDR1 is SGHAT and CDR2 is FQNNGV. The CDR3 runs to 11 residues. Trimming took off 5 bases at V and 4 bases at J, with 6 bases between the two ends. The chain's CDR3 is CASSRVYEQYF. The CDR3 coding sequence is TGTGCCAGCAGCCGTGTTTACGAGCAGTACTTC.

The chain recombines TRBV5-1 with TRBJ2-7; no clear D gene. Germline V lookup: CDR1 SGHRS, CDR2 YFSETQ. This CDR3 region has 13 residues. Deletions cut 5 bases from V and 0 bases from J, with 9 bases between. CDR3 coding DNA: TGCGCCAGCAGTGTGGAGTTCTCCTACGAGCAGTACTTC. It yields the protein CASSVEFSYEQYF.

The chain has TRBV5-1 and TRBJ1-4; D remains unclear. CDR3 length: 14 amino acids. CDR1 SGHRS and CDR2 YFSETQ come from the germline V gene. Trimming pared 7 bases from V and 3 bases from J, leaving 13 bases between. The CDR3 loop reads CASGEKGSNEKLFF. CDR3 bases: TGCGCCAGCGGGGAAAAGGGATCTAATGAAAAACTGTTTTTT.

The rearrangement uses TRBV4-1 and TRBJ1-3; D may be TRBD1 (6 bases). Germline V gene data show CDR1 as MGHRA and CDR2 as YSYEKL. With 1 base removed from V and 1 base from J, the gap between germline ends came to 14 bases. The CDR3 is 17 residues long. CDR3 sequence: CASSQAPITGSGNTIYF. CDR3 DNA sequence: TGCGCCAGCAGCCAAGCCCCTATAACAGGGTCTGGAAACACCATATATTTT.

J is TRBJ2-2 and V is TRBV5-8; the match to TRBD2 covers 9 bases. CDR3 size: 14 residues. Unmatched junction bases numbered 4, after V lost 4 bases and J lost 6 bases. The V gene's germline CDR1 is SGHTS and CDR2 YDEGEE. This CDR3 is CASSQGLASGELFF. The CDR3 DNA reads TGTGCCAGCAGCCAGGGACTAGCCTCCGGGGAGCTGTTTTTT.

The chain joins TRBV28 to TRBJ1-4, with D perhaps matching TRBD1 (6 bases). Germline CDR1 reads MDHEN; CDR2 reads SYDVKM. The germline V and J ends were trimmed by 6 bases and 7 bases, with 21 bases remaining between them. This CDR3 region has 16 residues. For the CDR3, the DNA is TGTGCCAGCAGCAACACAGGTTGGGGGCGCGTTGAAAAACTGTTTTTT. The encoded protein is CASSNTGWGRVEKLFF.

V and J are TRBV5-4 and TRBJ1-3; D is perhaps TRBD1 (5 bases). This CDR3 contains 14 residues. The V end was cut by 0 bases, the J end by 4 bases, with 8 bases between. CDR1 and CDR2 from the germline V gene are SGHNT and YYREEE (reference sequence). Written as DNA, the CDR3 is TGTGCCAGCAGCTTGGAGGGGTTCGGAAACACCATATATTTT. Its translation: CASSLEGFGNTIYF.

V is TRBV30 and J is TRBJ1-1; 8 bases are shared with TRBD1. The CDR3 totals 17 residues. After removal of 0 bases from V and 0 bases from J, the junction contained 9 bases not matched to a gene. The germline V gene has CDR1 GTSNPN and CDR2 SVGIG (reference sequence). The CDR3 DNA follows: TGTGCCTGGAGTGTACAGGGCAGGGGGCGAATGAACACTGAAGCTTTCTTT. Amino acid sequence: CAWSVQGRGRMNTEAFF.

The chain carries TRBV27 and TRBJ1-4; D is possibly TRBD1 (6 bases). The CDR3 length is 14 residues. Germline-derived CDR1 and CDR2 are MNHEY and SMNVEV (reference sequence). Trimming removed 6 bases from V and 7 bases from J, with 15 bases in between. As DNA, the CDR3 is TGTGCCAGCAGGGGGGGCCAGGCCGCTGAAAAACTGTTTTTT. It encodes CASRGGQAAEKLFF. Full variable domain (remainder filled in from reference TRBV27 and TRBJ1-4): EAQVTQNPRYLITVTGKKLTVTCSQNMNHEYMSWYRQDPGLGLRQIYYSMNVEVTDKGDVPEGYKVSRKEKRNFPLILESPSPNQTSLYFCASRGGQAAEKLFFGSGTQLSVL.